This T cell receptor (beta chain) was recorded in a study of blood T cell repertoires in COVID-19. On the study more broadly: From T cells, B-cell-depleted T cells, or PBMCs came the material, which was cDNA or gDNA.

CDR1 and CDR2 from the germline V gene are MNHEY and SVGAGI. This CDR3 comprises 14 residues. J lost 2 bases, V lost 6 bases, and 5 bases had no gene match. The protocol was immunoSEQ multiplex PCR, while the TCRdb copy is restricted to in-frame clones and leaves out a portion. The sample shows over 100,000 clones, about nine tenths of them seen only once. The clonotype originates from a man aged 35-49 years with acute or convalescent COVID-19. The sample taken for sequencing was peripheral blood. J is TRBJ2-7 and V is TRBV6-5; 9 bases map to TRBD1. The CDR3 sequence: CASRTGTGPYEQYF. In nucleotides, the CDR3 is TGTGCCAGCAGAACCGGGACAGGGCCCTACGAGCAGTACTTC.